This passage covers 27 T cell receptor beta chains from one sample sequenced in a study of vaccination effects on CD4 cells after COVID-19 (dated 2022 in TCRdb). No antigen has been assigned to these receptors. In the ViraFEST assay, PBMC were stimulated with viral peptide pools, and antigen-specific CD4+ T cell clonotypes were then identified by expansion using TCR sequencing. After around ten days of culture, CD4+ T cells were isolated with the EasySep CD4+ T cell isolation kit. None of the healthy vaccine recipients had a prior SARS-CoV-2 infection, which was confirmed by nucleocapsid antibody tests that came back negative both before and after vaccination. To prepare the library, the immunoSEQ multiplex PCR assay was applied. Imported from immuneACCESS, the table was reduced by TCRdb to in-frame sequences with V and J called. These copies leave out some clones; in studies compared against another copy, an unresolved V gene accounts for under half, and the cause of the remainder is not known. For this sample the table gives tens of thousands of clones, of which more than 60% were detected only once. Of the sample, around 16% falls within the top ten clones.

This material consisted of CD4+ T cells from PBMCs cultured with SARS-CoV-2 spike peptides, taken before COVID-19 vaccination. The cell subset or site label here, explained by the study, means: SARS-CoV-2 spike overlapping peptide pool stimulation. These receptors were obtained from a human donor who received a COVID-19 vaccine.

This chain joins TRBV5-5 and TRBJ2-5, with 10 bases lining up with TRBD1. In germline, CDR1 is SGHKS, CDR2 YYEKEE (reference sequence). The V gene end was trimmed by 4 bases and the J gene end by 4 bases; junction bases not matched to a gene: 4. This CDR3 is built from 14 residues. The CDR3 loop is CASSPRTGGETQYF. The DNA of the CDR3 is TGTGCCAGCAGCCCTCGGACAGGGGGAGAGACCCAGTACTTC.

This clone has more than one count but fewer than ten. CDR3 sequence: CAWSRGTSGELFF. For the CDR3, the DNA is TGTGCCTGGAGTAGAGGTACCAGCGGGGAGCTGTTTTTT. The J gene is TRBJ2-2, the V gene TRBV30; D gene unclear. The CDR3 length is 13 residues. CDR1 is GTSNPN and CDR2 is SVGIG in the germline V gene (reference sequence). V dropped 2 bases and J dropped 7 bases, with 11 bases sitting between them.

The count of this clone is one. This sequence joins TRBV27 and TRBJ1-5; D gene ambiguous. V shed 5 bases and J shed 6 bases, with 14 bases lying between them. CDR3 length: 14 amino acids. CDR1 is MNHEY, CDR2 SMNVEV, per germline (reference sequence). The CDR3 region is CASSQSTVVQPQHF. The DNA of the CDR3 is TGTGCCAGCAGTCAATCGACGGTCGTTCAGCCCCAGCATTTT.

CDR3 sequence (DNA): TGCAGTGCTAGTGGACAGGGGGCTAGCGAAAAACTGTTTTTT. Residues: CSASGQGASEKLFF. J is TRBJ1-4 and V is TRBV20-1, with 11 bases matching TRBD1. Germline V gene lookup returns CDR1 DFQATT and CDR2 SNEGSKA (reference sequence). Unmatched junction bases numbered 5, after V lost 3 bases and J lost 8 bases. The CDR3 is made up of 14 amino acids.

The genes are TRBV10-3 and TRBJ2-1, with TRBD2 identical over 8 bases. After removal of 3 bases from V and 7 bases from J, the junction contained 8 bases not matched to a gene. Germline V lookup: CDR1 ENHRY, CDR2 SYGVKD. This CDR3 has 15 residues. This CDR3 reads CAISDRGGTSNEQFF. For the CDR3, the DNA is TGTGCCATCAGTGACCGAGGTGGGACTAGTAATGAGCAGTTCTTC.

This chain connects TRBV12-3 or TRBV12-4 to TRBJ2-4; tentatively, D is TRBD1 (6 bases). The CDR3 contains 13 residues. V lost 6 bases to trimming and J lost 5 bases, with 11 bases between them. This chain's CDR3 is CASRPGVQNIQYF. The CDR3, as DNA: TGTGCCAGCAGGCCAGGGGTGCAAAACATTCAGTACTTC.

This clone has just a few counts. J is TRBJ1-5 and V is TRBV12-5; D not certain. Germline V gene lookup returns CDR1 LGHNT and CDR2 FRNRAP. V lost 5 bases to trimming and J lost 5 bases, with 10 bases between them. The length of the CDR3 is 13 residues. The CDR3 region has the DNA TGTGCTAGTGGTAACCTTATGGATCAGCCCCAGCATTTT. Its translation: CASGNLMDQPQHF.

The rearrangement uses TRBV5-4 and TRBJ2-2, with D tentatively TRBD2 (6 bases). CDR1 and CDR2 (germline): SGHNT, YYREEE (reference sequence). The CDR3 is made up of 15 amino acids. The V gene lost 3 bases and the J gene lost 0 bases, with 9 bases spanning the gap. The CDR3 is CASSSEGPNTGELFF. CDR3 bases: TGTGCCAGCAGCTCGGAGGGCCCGAACACCGGGGAGCTGTTTTTT. Filled out from reference TRBV5-4 and TRBJ2-2, the complete variable domain reads ETGVTQSPTHLIKTRGQQVTLRCSSQSGHNTVSWYQQALGQGPQFIFQYYREEENGRGNFPPRFSGLQFPNYSSELNVNALELDDSALYLCASSSEGPNTGELFFGEGSRLTVL.

This rearrangement joins TRBV4-3 to TRBJ2-7; D could derive from TRBD1 or TRBD2 (5 bases each). Trimming pared 1 base from V and 5 bases from J, leaving 15 bases between. The germline V gene encodes CDR1 LGHNA and CDR2 YSLEER. The CDR3 spans 15 residues. The CDR3 is CASSQVSGTWNEQYF. CDR3 bases: TGCGCCAGCAGCCAAGTTTCCGGGACGTGGAACGAGCAGTACTTC.

The chain uses TRBV6-5 and TRBJ2-5; tentatively, D is TRBD1 (5 bases). Trimming cost V 8 bases and J 0 bases, with 10 bases left between them. There are 13 residues in the CDR3. Germline CDR1 reads MNHEY; CDR2 reads SVGAGI. CDR3 bases: TGTGCCAGCTCGAGACAGTACCAAGAGACCCAGTACTTC. Protein sequence: CASSRQYQETQYF.

The V call is TRBV10-1, the J call TRBJ1-1; 9 bases agree with TRBD1. The CDR3 spans 17 residues. The V and J ends lost 4 bases and 1 base, in that order; junction bases with no gene match: 10. Germline V lookup: CDR1 WNHNN, CDR2 SYGVQD (reference sequence). CDR3 sequence reads: CASSGYRGPGGNTEAFF. CDR3 bases: TGCGCCAGCAGTGGCTACAGGGGGCCAGGGGGGAACACTGAAGCTTTCTTT.

This clone came up a few times. V and J are TRBV7-2 and TRBJ1-6, with D hard to call. CDR3 length equals 15 residues. Germline V gene sequence: CDR1 SGHTA, CDR2 FQGNSA. Trimming stripped 3 bases from V and 4 bases from J, with 10 bases between. CDR3 nucleotide sequence: TGTGCCAGCAGCTTCGACGGCCTGTATAATTCACCCCTCCACTTT. The encoded protein is CASSFDGLYNSPLHF.

V and J are TRBV7-6 and TRBJ2-7, with TRBD1 matching over 11 bases. V lost 5 bases, J lost 2 bases, and 5 bases stayed unmatched. This CDR3 is built from 15 residues. Germline V lookup: CDR1 SGHVS, CDR2 FNYEAQ. The DNA of the CDR3 is TGTGCCAGCAGCCCCCGGGGACAGGGGGCCTACGAGCAGTACTTC. Protein: CASSPRGQGAYEQYF.

The V call is TRBV5-4, the J call TRBJ1-4, with no clear D. V lost 1 base and J 3 bases, leaving 7 bases between the germline ends. Germline CDR1 is SGHNT and CDR2 is YYREEE (reference sequence). This CDR3 region has 14 residues. This chain's CDR3 is CASSLKGPNEKLFF. In nucleotides, the CDR3 is TGTGCCAGCAGCTTGAAAGGCCCTAATGAAAAACTGTTTTTT.

The gene calls are TRBV6-5 and TRBJ1-5; D uncertain. The CDR3 contains 15 residues. Germline CDR1 reads MNHEY; CDR2 reads SVGAGI. V lost 0 bases to trimming and J lost 3 bases, with 9 bases between them. The CDR3 DNA follows: TGTGCCAGCAGTTACTCGGGCAGCCCCAATCAGCCCCAGCATTTT. Translation: CASSYSGSPNQPQHF.

About this clone: Relative to the germline gene, one junction end is altered; a read error may explain this. The V call is TRBV7-7, the J call TRBJ2-5, with TRBD2 as a possible D gene (5 bases). This CDR3 is 16 amino acids long. CDR1 and CDR2 from the germline V gene are SSHAT and FNYEAQ (reference sequence). As DNA, the CDR3 is TGTGCTAGCAGCTTAATGGGCGGGCCCCGAGGGGAGACCCAGTACTTC. Translating gives CASSLMGGPRGETQYF.

The gene calls are TRBV7-3 and TRBJ1-1; a possible D gene is TRBD1 (6 bases). The CDR3 covers 14 residues. The V end was cut by 3 bases, the J end by 1 base, with 9 bases between. CDR1 is SGHTA and CDR2 is FQGTGA in the germline V gene. CDR3 bases: TGTGCCAGCAGCTTTGGGACATCGAACACTGAAGCTTTCTTT. This codes for CASSFGTSNTEAFF. Drawing the rest from reference TRBV7-3 and TRBJ1-1, the complete variable domain is GAGVSQTPSNKVTEKGKYVELRCDPISGHTALYWYRQSLGQGPEFLIYFQGTGAADDSGLPNDRFFAVRPEGSVSTLKIQRTERGDSAVYLCASSFGTSNTEAFFGQGTRLTVV.

The CDR3 region is CASSAGHYGYTF. The CDR3 bases are TGTGCCAGCAGTGCGGGCCACTATGGCTACACCTTC. The chain combines TRBV28 with TRBJ1-2; D remains ambiguous. The CDR3 extends over 12 amino acids. Germline loops: CDR1 MDHEN, CDR2 SYDVKM. The germline V and J ends were trimmed by 5 bases and 3 bases, with 7 bases remaining between them.

The chain carries TRBV30 and TRBJ2-5; D remains ambiguous. CDR1 is GTSNPN and CDR2 is SVGIG in the germline V gene (reference sequence). This CDR3 is 11 amino acids long. Trimming cost V 5 bases and J 5 bases, with 9 bases left between them. In DNA form, the CDR3 reads TGTGCCTGGTCCGCTGGGGAGACCCAGTACTTC. Its protein product is CAWSAGETQYF.

A remark on this clone: The identical CDR3 is also encoded by other nucleotide sequences in the sample. The chain carries TRBV5-1 and TRBJ2-3; 7 nucleotides agree with TRBD1. CDR3 size: 15 residues. The V and J ends lost 0 bases and 5 bases, in that order; junction bases with no gene match: 6. CDR1 SGHRS and CDR2 YFSETQ come from the germline V gene. Written as DNA, the CDR3 is TGCGCCAGCAGCTTGGGACAGGGAAGGGGAGATACGCAGTATTTT. Its translation: CASSLGQGRGDTQYF.

V gene TRBV6-6 combines with J gene TRBJ1-5; maybe TRBD1 (5 bases). The CDR3 is 14 amino acids. The V end lost 2 bases, the J end lost 5 bases, and 10 bases lay between the germline ends. CDR1 is MNHNY, CDR2 SVGAGI, per germline (reference sequence). The CDR3 coding sequence is TGTGCCAGCAGTTACCCGCAGGGCCATCAGCCCCAGCATTTT. Amino acid sequence: CASSYPQGHQPQHF.

V and J are TRBV19 and TRBJ1-4, with D uncertain. The germline gives CDR1 LNHDA, CDR2 SQIVND (reference sequence). V lost 4 bases and J 5 bases, leaving 14 bases between the germline ends. The CDR3 is 15 amino acids. The CDR3 spells CASSTTSSSNEKLFF. In nucleotides, the CDR3 is TGTGCCAGTAGTACCACGTCGAGCTCGAATGAAAAACTGTTTTTT.

Only a few counts were recorded for this clone. The chain is built from TRBV18 and TRBJ1-5, with 7 bases matching TRBD1. Germline-derived CDR1 and CDR2 are KGHSH and LQKENI. V was clipped by 6 bases and J by 7 bases; unmatched bases: 12. The CDR3 is 15 amino acids. The CDR3 reads CASSTTHRGGQPQHF. DNA of the CDR3: TGTGCCAGCTCCACCACGCACAGGGGAGGGCAGCCCCAGCATTTT.

The rearrangement joins TRBV20-1 to TRBJ2-5; D may be TRBD2 (7 bases). V shed 3 bases and J shed 5 bases, with 19 bases lying between them. Germline CDR1 reads DFQATT; CDR2 reads SNEGSKA (reference sequence). CDR3 length: 15 amino acids. In nucleotides, the CDR3 is TGCAGTGCTAGTTTTATGGGGGGGCGCGGGGAGACCCAGTACTTC. Its protein product is CSASFMGGRGETQYF.

V and J are TRBV19 and TRBJ2-4, with D perhaps assigned TRBD1 or TRBD2 (5 bases each). CDR1 is LNHDA, CDR2 SQIVND, per germline (reference sequence). V was cut by 8 bases and J by 7 bases, with 9 bases left in between. The CDR3 consists of 11 residues. CDR3 coding DNA: TGTGCCAGTGGGGACGGTAACATTCAGTACTTC. This translates into CASGDGNIQYF.

This rearrangement joins TRBV6-4 to TRBJ1-4, with 9 bases identical to TRBD1. Germline assignment: CDR1 MRHNA and CDR2 SNTAGT. V shed 6 bases, J shed 4 bases, and the junction held 6 bases outside the gene matches. The CDR3 has 15 residues. CDR3 sequence (DNA): TGTGCCAGCAGCGACAGACAGGGGGTTAATGAAAAACTGTTTTTT. This translates into CASSDRQGVNEKLFF.

J is TRBJ1-1 and V is TRBV30; 11 positions match TRBD1. Per the germline V gene, CDR1 is GTSNPN and CDR2 is SVGIG (reference sequence). CDR3 size: 14 residues. The V and J ends lost 8 bases and 4 bases, in that order; junction bases with no gene match: 9. The CDR3 DNA reads as TGTGCCGTCGGACAGGGGGCTGTGGGCACTGAAGCTTTCTTT. Protein product: CAVGQGAVGTEAFF.